This T cell receptor beta chain was sequenced during a study of shared clonotypes between healthy human individuals. There are 12 residues in the CDR3. The V end was cut by 7 bases, the J end by 2 bases, with 12 bases between. CDR1 is SQVTM, CDR2 ANQGSEA, per germline. Generated by immunoSEQ multiplex PCR, the TCRdb table keeps only in-frame clones and is missing some. Among over a million clones, less than 99% were seen once, and the ten largest hold roughly 0.35%. For this clone: The antigen is not known.

General study points: The expectation was that sequencing depth would affect clonotype sharing among donors.

The TCR sequence derives from a man younger than 45 in good health. This rearrangement joins TRBV29-1 to TRBJ2-7; D is perhaps TRBD2 (5 bases). What was sequenced was naive CD4+ T cells sorted from blood. The subset: CD45RA+ positively selected. The CDR3 spells CSAESGPYEQYF. In nucleotides, the CDR3 is TGCAGCGCCGAAAGCGGCCCCTACGAGCAGTACTTC.